Each of the 30 T cell receptor beta chains below was sequenced from the same sample in a study of T cell responses to AZD1222 COVID-19 vaccine. The repertoire was sequenced with immunoSEQ multiplex PCR; TCRdb's copy has only in-frame clones and lacks some. Here the sample spans roughly 100,000 clones, around 90% being singletons. The sequencing here drew on peripheral blood, taken on day 0 of AZD1222 vaccination. These receptors originate from an adult in good health.

The rearrangement joins TRBV5-1 to TRBJ2-7; D is unclear. CDR1 is SGHRS and CDR2 is YFSETQ in the germline V gene. The CDR3 runs 12 residues. The V end lost 4 bases, the J end lost 0 bases, and 5 bases lay between the germline ends. CDR3 nucleotides: TGCGCCAGCAGCCTAACCTCCTACGAGCAGTACTTC. Translating it yields CASSLTSYEQYF.

The rearrangement uses TRBV6-5 and TRBJ1-4; 8 bases align to TRBD1. Unmatched junction bases numbered 1, after V lost 2 bases and J lost 5 bases. Germline-derived CDR1 and CDR2 are MNHEY and SVGAGI. The CDR3 contains 14 residues. The CDR3 region has the DNA TGTGCCAGCAGTTACGGACAGGGAAATGAAAAACTGTTTTTT. It codes for CASSYGQGNEKLFF.

The chain combines TRBV7-2 with TRBJ1-5; TRBD1 agrees at 9 bases. Germline CDR1 reads SGHTA; CDR2 reads FQGNSA. Trimming at V came to 1 base and at J to 3 bases, leaving 4 bases not matched to a gene. The CDR3 covers 16 residues. The CDR3, as DNA: TGTGCCAGCAGCTTAGTGGGACAGGGTCCCAATCAGCCCCAGCATTTT. Translation: CASSLVGQGPNQPQHF.

The rearrangement uses TRBV2 and TRBJ1-5; D gene unclear. Germline CDR1 is SNHLY and CDR2 is FYNNEI. The CDR3 consists of 14 residues. V gave up 4 bases and J gave up 0 bases, with 7 bases separating them. The CDR3 sequence is CASSGSISNQPQHF. The CDR3 nucleotides read TGTGCCAGCAGTGGGTCCATTAGCAATCAGCCCCAGCATTTT. The full variable domain, in which reference TRBV2 and TRBJ1-5 provide the parts outside the CDR3, is EPEVTQTPSHQVTQMGQEVILRCVPISNHLYFYWYRQILGQKVEFLVSFYNNEISEKSEIFDDQFSVERPDGSNFTLKIRSTKLEDSAMYFCASSGSISNQPQHFGDGTRLSIL.

The rearrangement uses TRBV4-1 and TRBJ2-7; D may be TRBD1 or TRBD2 (5 bases each). The length of the CDR3 is 15 residues. CDR1 is MGHRA, CDR2 YSYEKL, per germline. The chain's CDR3 is CAAPTGTEAYYEQYF. CDR3 DNA: TGCGCTGCCCCCACCGGGACCGAGGCCTACTACGAGCAGTACTTC.

The genes are TRBV6-5 and TRBJ1-1; D might be TRBD1 (5 bases). Germline V gene lookup returns CDR1 MNHEY and CDR2 SVGAGI. V shed 7 bases and J shed 1 base, with 16 bases lying between them. CDR3 size: 15 residues. CDR3 nucleotide sequence: TGTGCCAGCAACGCCGACAGATGGGGGAACACTGAAGCTTTCTTT. Protein product: CASNADRWGNTEAFF.

The J gene is TRBJ2-1, the V gene TRBV28; a weak D match, TRBD2 (5 bases). Looked up from germline, CDR1 is MDHEN and CDR2 is SYDVKM. V lost 2 bases, J lost 3 bases, and 11 bases lay in between. The CDR3 is made up of 15 amino acids. The CDR3 DNA sequence: TGTGCCAGCAGTTTAAGTGGACTGGACTACAATGAGCAGTTCTTC. It encodes CASSLSGLDYNEQFF.

The chain couples TRBV9 to TRBJ2-3, with a weak D call TRBD1 (5 bases). CDR3 length: 17 residues. Germline CDR1 SGDLS, CDR2 YYNGEE. V lost 4 bases and J lost 0, with 18 bases in between. The CDR3 region is CASSQRQRTWSTDTQYF. The CDR3 DNA sequence: TGTGCCAGCAGCCAGCGACAGCGAACCTGGAGCACAGATACGCAGTATTTT.

The chain recombines TRBV6-8 with TRBJ2-5, with D uncertain. The CDR3 is 16 residues long. Trimming took 2 bases from V and 0 from J, leaving 13 bases between them. CDR1 is MNHGY and CDR2 is SAAAGT in the germline V gene. This CDR3 reads CASSYRPGQNQETQYF. The CDR3, as DNA: TGTGCCAGCAGTTACCGCCCTGGGCAGAACCAAGAGACCCAGTACTTC.

The rearrangement links TRBV7-9 to TRBJ2-7; no clear D gene. The V gene's germline CDR1 is SEHNR and CDR2 FQNEAQ (reference sequence). Trimming stripped 2 bases from V and 1 base from J, with 3 bases between. This CDR3 is 12 amino acids long. The CDR3 bases are TGTGCCAGCAGCTTAACATCCTACGAGCAGTACTTC. Translated, it gives CASSLTSYEQYF.

This chain's CDR3 is CASSVSPDSSNSPLHF. The CDR3 DNA is TGTGCCAGCAGCGTAAGTCCGGACAGTAGTAATTCACCCCTCCACTTT. The J gene is TRBJ1-6, the V gene TRBV9, with TRBD1 as a possible D gene (6 bases). The CDR3 contains 16 residues. Germline V lookup: CDR1 SGDLS, CDR2 YYNGEE. V shed 1 base and J shed 6 bases, with 14 bases lying between them.

This chain links TRBV19 with TRBJ2-1; the D is unclear. The germline gives CDR1 LNHDA, CDR2 SQIVND (reference sequence). The CDR3 is 17 residues long. Trimming took 5 bases from V and 0 from J, leaving 17 bases between them. As DNA, the CDR3 is TGTGCCAGTAGTCTCCCCGCGGTGGCGAGCTCCTACAATGAGCAGTTCTTC. It is translated as CASSLPAVASSYNEQFF.

CDR3 coding DNA: TGCAGCGTTGAAGATCCCGTGGCAGTCGATGAGCAGTTCTTC. Its protein product is CSVEDPVAVDEQFF. The chain couples TRBV29-1 to TRBJ2-1; no firm D call. V lost 0 bases and J 8 bases, leaving 14 bases between the germline ends. The germline gives CDR1 SQVTM, CDR2 ANQGSEA. The length of the CDR3 is 14 residues.

CDR3: CASSWRDSDQPQHF. DNA for the CDR3: TGTGCCAGCAGCTGGCGGGACAGCGATCAGCCCCAGCATTTT. This chain joins TRBV5-5 and TRBJ1-5; 7 bases line up with TRBD1. Trimming at V came to 3 bases and at J to 5 bases, leaving 5 bases not matched to a gene. Germline CDR1 SGHKS, CDR2 YYEKEE (reference sequence). CDR3 length equals 14 residues.

The rearrangement links TRBV27 to TRBJ1-2; maybe TRBD1 (6 bases). The CDR3 length is 13 residues. The germline CDR1 and CDR2 sequences are MNHEY and SMNVEV (reference sequence). With 2 bases removed from V and 3 bases from J, the gap between germline ends came to 7 bases. As DNA, the CDR3 is TGTGCCAGCAGTTTAAGGGGGGACTATGGCTACACCTTC. This translates into CASSLRGDYGYTF.

This chain joins TRBV18 and TRBJ1-2; no definite D call. V lost 0 bases and J lost 5, with 13 bases in between. CDR3 length equals 15 residues. CDR1 is KGHSH and CDR2 is LQKENI in the germline V gene. This chain's CDR3 is CASSPPFRRLYGYTF. The CDR3 bases are TGTGCCAGCTCACCACCGTTCAGGCGGCTATATGGCTACACCTTC. Complete variable domain (other parts from reference TRBV18 and TRBJ1-2): NAGVMQNPRHLVRRRGQEARLRCSPMKGHSHVYWYRQLPEEGLKFMVYLQKENIIDESGMPKERFSAEFPKEGPSILRIQQVVRGDSAAYFCASSPPFRRLYGYTFGSGTRLTVV.

The rearrangement joins TRBV3-1 (or the pseudogene TRBV3-2) to TRBJ2-1; D is perhaps TRBD2 (6 bases). CDR3 length equals 15 residues. Deletions cut 1 base from V and 5 bases from J, with 12 bases between. Germline CDR1 reads LGHDT; CDR2 reads YNNKEL (reference sequence). This CDR3 is CASSQVLAPNNEQFF. CDR3 bases: TGTGCCAGCAGCCAAGTCCTAGCGCCCAACAATGAGCAGTTCTTC.

The chain couples TRBV7-2 to TRBJ2-7; 9 nucleotides match TRBD2. The CDR3 totals 17 residues. Unmatched junction bases numbered 11, after V lost 3 bases and J lost 2 bases. Germline V gene sequence: CDR1 SGHTA, CDR2 FQGNSA. The CDR3 loop is CASSLELAGDFTYEQYF. The CDR3 DNA reads TGTGCCAGCAGCTTGGAACTAGCGGGCGACTTCACCTACGAGCAGTACTTC.

The rearrangement uses TRBV4-2 and TRBJ2-3, with 15 bases aligning to TRBD2. Germline CDR1 and CDR2: LGHNA and YNFKEQ. This CDR3 is built from 18 residues. Losses at the gene ends were 3 bases for V and 0 bases for J; bases not matched to a gene: 4. CDR3 loop: CASSHGLAGGSSTDTQYF. The DNA for the CDR3 is TGTGCCAGCAGCCACGGACTAGCGGGAGGGTCTAGCACAGATACGCAGTATTTT.

The J gene is TRBJ1-6, the V gene TRBV4-1; 7 bases line up with TRBD1. The CDR3 length is 19 residues. Germline assignment: CDR1 MGHRA and CDR2 YSYEKL. Trimming cost V 0 bases and J 9 bases; bases outside gene matches: 17. The CDR3 here is CASSQEFGLRDSYGSPLHF. The CDR3 DNA reads TGCGCCAGCAGCCAAGAATTTGGCTTACGGGACAGTTATGGTTCACCCCTCCACTTT.

The rearrangement uses TRBV7-2 and TRBJ2-5, with a weak D call TRBD2 (6 bases). Trimming took off 1 base at V and 1 base at J, with 16 bases between the two ends. CDR1 is SGHTA and CDR2 is FQGNSA in the germline V gene. CDR3 length: 17 amino acids. The CDR3 DNA reads TGTGCCAGCAGCTTAGGTGGGCCCCTAGCGTCCCAAGAGACCCAGTACTTC. Protein sequence: CASSLGGPLASQETQYF.

This clone was counted a single time. This chain uses TRBV27 with TRBJ2-7; D is perhaps TRBD1 or TRBD2 (5 bases each). Trimming removed 5 bases from V and 7 bases from J, with 15 bases in between. Germline loops: CDR1 MNHEY, CDR2 SMNVEV (reference sequence). This CDR3 comprises 13 residues. The CDR3, as DNA: TGTGCCAGCAGTATAGGGACGGCAGGGGAGCAGTACTTC. This gives the protein CASSIGTAGEQYF.

The rearrangement joins TRBV19 to TRBJ1-2; weak D call: TRBD1 (5 bases). The germline gives CDR1 LNHDA, CDR2 SQIVND (reference sequence). This CDR3 has 15 residues. The germline V and J ends were trimmed by 0 bases and 4 bases, with 12 bases remaining between them. CDR3 in amino acids: CASSIEAEGTYGYTF. CDR3 sequence (DNA): TGTGCCAGTAGTATAGAAGCGGAGGGGACCTATGGCTACACCTTC.

This clone was detected once. The chain combines TRBV3-1 (or the pseudogene TRBV3-2) with TRBJ2-5; D is perhaps TRBD2 (6 bases). The CDR3 is 15 residues long. Trimming shortened V by 8 bases and J by 4 bases, and 20 bases separated the two germline ends. In germline, CDR1 is LGHDT, CDR2 YNNKEL (reference sequence). DNA for the CDR3: TGTGCCAGCTTTGGGGACTGGGGTAGGGGAGAGACCCAGTACTTC. It codes for CASFGDWGRGETQYF.

CDR3 sequence reads: CASGSGLSSYNEQFF. The CDR3 DNA sequence: TGTGCTAGTGGTTCCGGACTTTCCTCCTACAATGAGCAGTTCTTC. The chain combines TRBV12-5 with TRBJ2-1, with a weak D call TRBD2 (5 bases). The V end was cut by 4 bases, the J end by 0 bases, with 10 bases between. The CDR3 runs 15 residues. Germline V gene sequence: CDR1 LGHNT, CDR2 FRNRAP.

This chain connects TRBV12-3 or TRBV12-4 to TRBJ1-1, with a weak D call TRBD1 (5 bases). The CDR3 loop spans 13 amino acids. Trimming pared 7 bases from V and 5 bases from J, leaving 14 bases between. The CDR3 DNA is TGTGCCAGCACCCCGGGGGTTCGGACTGAAGCTTTCTTT. Translating gives CASTPGVRTEAFF.

The J gene is TRBJ2-3, the V gene TRBV5-1; 13 positions agree with TRBD2. Looked up from germline, CDR1 is SGHRS and CDR2 is YFSETQ. Losses at the gene ends were 4 bases for V and 3 bases for J; bases not matched to a gene: 5. This CDR3 has 16 amino acids. The CDR3 coding sequence is TGCGCCAGCAGCATGGGGACTAGCGGGATGACAGATACGCAGTATTTT. Its protein is CASSMGTSGMTDTQYF.

The V and J genes are TRBV5-1 and TRBJ2-5; 7 bases are shared with TRBD2. The CDR3 spans 16 residues. With 2 bases clipped from V and 5 bases from J, the junction kept 12 bases outside the gene matches. Germline CDR1 reads SGHRS; CDR2 reads YFSETQ. The CDR3 loop is CASSFPTAGARETQYF. The CDR3 nucleotides read TGCGCCAGCAGCTTCCCCACGGCGGGAGCCCGGGAGACCCAGTACTTC.

V gene TRBV15 combines with J gene TRBJ2-2, with D possibly being TRBD1 (6 bases). The germline V and J ends were trimmed by 9 bases and 0 bases, with 14 bases remaining between them. The CDR3 runs 15 residues. Germline CDR1 LNHNV, CDR2 YYDKDF (reference sequence). CDR3 DNA: TGTGCCACGGAACCGGGACACACGAACACCGGGGAGCTGTTTTTT. Translation gives CATEPGHTNTGELFF.

The CDR3 loop reads CASTSSEAPYEQYF. The CDR3 nucleotides are TGTGCCAGCACTAGCAGTGAGGCCCCCTACGAGCAGTACTTC. The chain combines TRBV28 with TRBJ2-7; D is perhaps TRBD2 (5 bases). Deletions cut 7 bases from V and 2 bases from J, with 15 bases between. The CDR3 has 14 amino acids. Germline V lookup: CDR1 MDHEN, CDR2 SYDVKM.